These 26 T cell receptor beta chains were all obtained from the same sample, sequenced in a study of cytomegalovirus exposure and HLA in healthy donors. It was with 60 Vbeta and 13 Jbeta primers that the PCR ran. Data came from immunoSEQ multiplex PCR; TCRdb stores just in-frame clones and leaves some out. Its table lists about 160,000 clones. The specimen sequenced was PBMCs. The receptor source for this set is a woman in her sixties in good health and CMV-seronegative.

The chain links TRBV20-1 to TRBJ1-2, with unresolved D. The length of the CDR3 is 11 residues. Germline V gene data show CDR1 as DFQATT and CDR2 as SNEGSKA (reference sequence). V gave up 6 bases and J gave up 5 bases, with 10 bases separating them. The CDR3 DNA reads TGCAGTGCCAGGCCTCTATATGGCTACACCTTC. As protein: CSARPLYGYTF.

This chain joins TRBV2 and TRBJ2-6; 9 bases are a match to TRBD1. The ends lost 6 bases at V and 2 bases at J; junction bases unmatched: 2. The CDR3 has 15 amino acids. Germline V gene lookup returns CDR1 SNHLY and CDR2 FYNNEI. The CDR3 sequence is CASRGDRAGANVLTF. CDR3 nucleotide sequence: TGTGCCAGCAGGGGGGACAGGGCTGGGGCCAACGTCCTGACTTTC.

The chain employs TRBV7-2 and TRBJ1-2, with D possibly TRBD1 on 5 matching bases. V dropped 1 base and J dropped 3 bases, with 6 bases sitting between them. CDR3 length equals 13 residues. Germline-derived CDR1 and CDR2 are SGHTA and FQGNSA. CDR3 amino acids: CASSLGGDYGYTF. CDR3 sequence (DNA): TGTGCCAGCAGCTTAGGGGGGGACTATGGCTACACCTTC.

J is TRBJ1-2 and V is TRBV9; weak D call: TRBD1 (6 bases). V was trimmed by 1 base and J by 8 bases, leaving 18 bases between them. The CDR3 is 15 amino acids. The germline V gene encodes CDR1 SGDLS and CDR2 YYNGEE. CDR3 sequence (DNA): TGTGCCAGCAGCGTAACCGGACAGCTCCGCGGGGGCTACACCTTC. This translates into CASSVTGQLRGGYTF.

The genes are TRBV2 and TRBJ1-2; D might be TRBD1 (6 bases). The CDR3 length is 14 residues. Germline CDR1 reads SNHLY; CDR2 reads FYNNEI. V was pared by 3 bases and J by 5 bases, with 13 bases between. The CDR3 here is CASSEGHLIYGYTF. The CDR3 region has the DNA TGTGCCAGCAGTGAGGGACATCTGATTTATGGCTACACCTTC. The full variable domain, completed using reference TRBV2 and TRBJ1-2, is EPEVTQTPSHQVTQMGQEVILRCVPISNHLYFYWYRQILGQKVEFLVSFYNNEISEKSEIFDDQFSVERPDGSNFTLKIRSTKLEDSAMYFCASSEGHLIYGYTFGSGTRLTVV.

The chain employs TRBV2 and TRBJ2-2, with TRBD2 identical over 10 bases. This CDR3 contains 15 residues. J was trimmed by 7 bases and V by 8 bases; bases with no gene match: 10. Germline CDR1 SNHLY, CDR2 FYNNEI. Written as DNA, the CDR3 is TGTGCCAGCTCCCGGACTAGCGGTGGGGACGGGGAGCTGTTTTTT. Translation gives CASSRTSGGDGELFF.

The rearrangement links TRBV7-7 to TRBJ2-5, with 8 bases identical to TRBD2. V lost 0 bases and J lost 5; bases outside the gene matches: 11. CDR1 and CDR2 (germline): SSHAT, FNYEAQ (reference sequence). This CDR3 has 17 amino acids. This chain's CDR3 is CASSLAVAGMADETQYF. CDR3 coding DNA: TGTGCCAGCAGCTTAGCGGTAGCGGGAATGGCTGATGAGACCCAGTACTTC.

V usage is TRBV5-1 and J usage is TRBJ2-3; a weak D match, TRBD2 (6 bases). Germline loops: CDR1 SGHRS, CDR2 YFSETQ. Trimming cost V 0 bases and J 5 bases, with 13 bases left between them. CDR3 length equals 15 residues. CDR3: CASSLETGVEDTQYF. The CDR3 DNA sequence: TGCGCCAGCAGCTTGGAAACGGGAGTTGAAGATACGCAGTATTTT.

V and J are TRBV18 and TRBJ1-3; perhaps TRBD1 as D (5 bases). The V end lost 2 bases, the J end lost 7 bases, and 12 bases lay between the germline ends. Germline loops: CDR1 KGHSH, CDR2 LQKENI. CDR3 size: 14 residues. This CDR3 reads CASSPSGVRNTIYF. The CDR3 DNA reads TGTGCCAGCTCACCATCGGGGGTGCGGAACACCATATATTTT.

The J gene is TRBJ2-2, the V gene TRBV27; 7 nucleotides line up with TRBD1. CDR1 MNHEY and CDR2 SMNVEV come from the germline V gene (reference sequence). V dropped 4 bases and J dropped 1; count of bases not matched to a gene: 3. CDR3 length: 15 residues. The CDR3 DNA reads as TGTGCCAGCAGTTGGGACAGCGAGAACACCGGGGAGCTGTTTTTT. It translates to CASSWDSENTGELFF.

The chain is built from TRBV7-9 and TRBJ1-4; 8 positions agree with TRBD1. From germline, CDR1 is SEHNR and CDR2 FQNEAQ (reference sequence). The CDR3 contains 15 residues. J gave up 4 bases and V 2 bases, and 3 bases lay outside the gene matches. CDR3 sequence (DNA): TGTGCCAGCAGCTTATCCAGGGGGCGTAATGAAAAACTGTTTTTT. Its protein product is CASSLSRGRNEKLFF. Full variable domain (missing parts from reference TRBV7-9 and TRBJ1-4): DTGVSQNPRHKITKRGQNVTFRCDPISEHNRLYWYRQTLGQGPEFLTYFQNEAQLEKSRLLSDRFSAERPKGSFSTLEIQRTEQGDSAMYLCASSLSRGRNEKLFFGSGTQLSVL.

This chain uses TRBV5-6 with TRBJ1-6; a possible D gene is TRBD1 (5 bases). Trimming removed 1 base at V and 7 bases at J, with 12 bases between. Germline V gene sequence: CDR1 SGHDT, CDR2 YYEEEE. There are 15 residues in the CDR3. The CDR3 reads CASSLRRAFNSPLHF. Here the CDR3 DNA reads TGTGCCAGCAGCTTGCGCAGGGCCTTCAATTCACCCCTCCACTTT. Looking up the rest from reference TRBV5-6 and TRBJ1-6 gives the full variable domain: DAGVTQSPTHLIKTRGQQVTLRCSPKSGHDTVSWYQQALGQGPQFIFQYYEEEERQRGNFPDRFSGHQFPNYSSELNVNALLLGDSALYLCASSLRRAFNSPLHFGNGTRLTVT.

This chain links TRBV12-5 with TRBJ1-3; TRBD1 matches at 9 bases. The CDR3 is 16 amino acids. Looked up from germline, CDR1 is LGHNT and CDR2 is FRNRAP. V gave up 5 bases and J gave up 0 bases; unmatched junction bases: 5. The CDR3 DNA sequence: TGTGCTAGTGGTCTGGGGACAGGGAGCTCTGGAAACACCATATATTTT. It encodes CASGLGTGSSGNTIYF.

The chain's CDR3 is CASSIVQHPNTEAFF. As DNA, the CDR3 is TGTGCCAGTAGTATAGTGCAACATCCGAACACTGAAGCTTTCTTT. This chain links TRBV19 with TRBJ1-1; D ambiguous. The CDR3 runs 15 residues. Germline V lookup: CDR1 LNHDA, CDR2 SQIVND (reference sequence). Trimming took off 1 base at V and 1 base at J, with 10 bases between the two ends.

The genes are TRBV7-3 and TRBJ1-1, with a tentative D call TRBD1 (5 bases). Germline CDR1 is SGHTA and CDR2 is FQGTGA. The CDR3 runs to 13 residues. V was shortened by 5 bases and J by 3 bases, with 10 bases between the two germline ends. DNA for the CDR3: TGTGCCAGCAGCCTGGGGCCGTACACTGAAGCTTTCTTT. Amino acids: CASSLGPYTEAFF.

J is TRBJ2-1 and V is TRBV5-4; 12 nucleotides align to TRBD1. Germline V gene data show CDR1 as SGHNT and CDR2 as YYREEE (reference sequence). CDR3 length: 17 residues. J was trimmed by 4 bases and V by 5 bases; bases with no gene match: 10. CDR3: CASSSGQGARNYNEQFF. CDR3 nucleotide sequence: TGTGCCAGCAGTTCGGGACAGGGGGCGCGTAATTACAATGAGCAGTTCTTC.

The rearrangement links TRBV29-1 to TRBJ2-5; TRBD1 is a possible D gene (5 bases). V lost 3 bases, J lost 4 bases, and 12 bases lay in between. This CDR3 region has 13 residues. Germline V lookup: CDR1 SQVTM, CDR2 ANQGSEA. CDR3 sequence reads: CSVEAGLGETQYF. The CDR3 DNA is TGCAGCGTTGAGGCAGGGTTAGGAGAGACCCAGTACTTC. Together with reference TRBV29-1 and TRBJ2-5, the CDR3 gives the full variable domain: SAVISQKPSRDICQRGTSLTIQCQVDSQVTMMFWYRQQPGQSLTLIATANQGSEATYESGFVIDKFPISRPNLTFSTLTVSNMSPEDSSIYLCSVEAGLGETQYFGPGTRLLVL.

V usage is TRBV5-1 and J usage is TRBJ1-4; 8 bases match TRBD1. Per germline, CDR1 SGHRS and CDR2 YFSETQ. CDR3 size: 15 residues. Trimming cost V 0 bases and J 6 bases; bases outside gene matches: 4. The CDR3 loop reads CASSLEGQAYEKLFF. CDR3 DNA: TGCGCCAGCAGCTTGGAGGGACAGGCTTATGAAAAACTGTTTTTT.

This chain links TRBV25-1 with TRBJ2-3, with D possibly TRBD2 on 5 matching bases. The CDR3 totals 15 residues. The germline V and J ends were trimmed by 2 bases and 4 bases, with 13 bases remaining between them. Germline CDR1 MGHDK, CDR2 SYGVNS. CDR3 DNA: TGTGCCAGCAGTGAAGGGCTAGCCCGTGCAGATACGCAGTATTTT. Translating it yields CASSEGLARADTQYF.

V usage is TRBV4-2 and J usage is TRBJ2-3; 12 bases align to TRBD2. Losses at the gene ends were 1 base for V and 5 bases for J; bases not matched to a gene: 4. The germline gives CDR1 LGHNA, CDR2 YNFKEQ. The CDR3 has 16 residues. CDR3 loop: CASSQGLAGVVDTQYF. CDR3 sequence (DNA): TGTGCCAGCAGCCAAGGACTAGCGGGAGTTGTAGATACGCAGTATTTT.

The gene calls are TRBV18 and TRBJ1-3; D is ambiguous. Trimming removed 5 bases at V and 4 bases at J, with 6 bases between. CDR1 is KGHSH and CDR2 is LQKENI in the germline V gene. The CDR3 loop spans 12 amino acids. The CDR3 spells CASSAQGNTIYF. CDR3 nucleotides: TGTGCCAGCTCAGCCCAGGGAAACACCATATATTTT.

The genes are TRBV9 and TRBJ2-1; a possible D gene is TRBD2 (6 bases). Deletions cut 4 bases from V and 7 bases from J, with 12 bases between. There are 13 residues in the CDR3. The germline gives CDR1 SGDLS, CDR2 YYNGEE. The CDR3 DNA is TGTGCCAGCAGCCTTACGGCGGGGAATGAGCAGTTCTTC. As protein: CASSLTAGNEQFF.

This chain links TRBV7-3 with TRBJ1-4; TRBD1 agrees at 11 bases. V dropped 5 bases and J dropped 3; count of bases not matched to a gene: 14. In germline, CDR1 is SGHTA, CDR2 FQGTGA. CDR3 length: 19 residues. Here the CDR3 DNA reads TGTGCCAGCAGCCTCCCCTCCCGGACAGGGGGCTTTGCTAATGAAAAACTGTTTTTT. It codes for CASSLPSRTGGFANEKLFF.

The chain couples TRBV5-6 to TRBJ2-7, with 9 positions matching TRBD1. The germline CDR1 and CDR2 sequences are SGHDT and YYEEEE. The CDR3 sequence is 15 residues long. The junction had 5 bases not matched to a gene; V was cut back by 0 bases and J by 4 bases. The CDR3 region has the DNA TGTGCCAGCAGCTTGGGTGGACAGGGGATATACGAGCAGTACTTC. Its translation is CASSLGGQGIYEQYF.

The J gene is TRBJ2-7, the V gene TRBV7-6; possible D gene TRBD1, 5 bases. The ends were cut back, 0 bases at V and 2 bases at J, with 5 bases in the middle. Germline loops: CDR1 SGHVS, CDR2 FNYEAQ. The CDR3 sequence is 13 residues long. CDR3 in amino acids: CASSLADTYEQYF. CDR3 nucleotides: TGTGCCAGCAGCTTAGCGGACACCTACGAGCAGTACTTC.

The chain links TRBV5-6 to TRBJ1-1; D remains unclear. The CDR3 contains 14 residues. V was shortened by 2 bases and J by 4 bases, with 12 bases between the two germline ends. Germline CDR1 reads SGHDT; CDR2 reads YYEEEE. The CDR3 coding sequence is TGTGCCAGCAGCTTCGACGCAACGGGCACTGAAGCTTTCTTT. Amino acids: CASSFDATGTEAFF.